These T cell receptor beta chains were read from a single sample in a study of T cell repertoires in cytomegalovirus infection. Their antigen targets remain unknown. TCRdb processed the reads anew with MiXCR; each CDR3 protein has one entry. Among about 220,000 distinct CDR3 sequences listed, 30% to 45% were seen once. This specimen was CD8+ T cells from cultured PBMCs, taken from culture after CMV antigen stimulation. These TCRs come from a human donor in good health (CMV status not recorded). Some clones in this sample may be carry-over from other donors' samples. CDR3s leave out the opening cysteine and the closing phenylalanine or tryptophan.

CDR3: SARDMDTGELF
J: TRBJ2-2
V: TRBV20-1

CDR3: ASHGGDNEQF
J: TRBJ2-1
V: TRBV19

CDR3: ASSLSGLAGINLYNEQF
J: TRBJ2-1
V: TRBV7-3

CDR3: ASSLEPRADTQY
J: TRBJ2-3
V: TRBV7-3

CDR3: ASSLIGGRMNEQF
J: TRBJ2-1
V: TRBV7-8

CDR3: ASSSGTGIYEQY
J: TRBJ2-7
V: TRBV7-9

CDR3: ASSVPEERGGRGANVLT
J: TRBJ2-6
V: TRBV2

CDR3: ASSQTVPNTEAF
J: TRBJ1-1
V: TRBV12-3/TRBV12-4

CDR3: ASSFPSGGKNEKLF
J: TRBJ1-4
V: TRBV11-2

CDR3: ASSPFRVSGTEAF
J: TRBJ1-1
V: TRBV5-1

CDR3: ASSSPTHGYT
J: TRBJ1-2
V: TRBV7-9

CDR3: ASSLVYGRPTREQF
J: TRBJ2-1
V: TRBV11-2

CDR3: ASMVERGYNEQF
J: TRBJ2-1
V: TRBV19

CDR3: ASSSGEQVMNTEAF
J: TRBJ1-1
V: TRBV7-4

CDR3: ASSLNWGQASYNEQF
J: TRBJ2-1
V: TRBV7-6

CDR3: ASSLEEGVGNTGELF
J: TRBJ2-2
V: TRBV28

CDR3: ASSSQGNEQF
J: TRBJ2-1
V: TRBV7-9